This T cell receptor (beta chain) was observed in a study of regulatory T cells in long-lasting Graves disease. As to time point: newly diagnosed GD, antithyroid drugs for less than 3 months. The authors made the TCR library using RNA they extracted from PBMCs. The germline V and J ends were trimmed by 2 bases and 7 bases, with 12 bases remaining between them. Per the germline V gene, CDR1 is SGHTA and CDR2 is FQGNSA. This CDR3 spans 14 amino acids. With iRepertoire HTBI primers and Arm-PCR of CDR3 regions, TCR beta libraries were built. A single record per CDR3 protein comes from TCRdb applying MiXCR to the multiplex PCR reads. The sample gives hundreds of thousands of distinct CDR3 sequences, 15% to 20% of which show up once; 30% is in the top ten. This clonotype was picked up many times. Another study also made use of these data, one on T cells in Graves' hyperthyroidism and ophthalmopathy.

The sequencing here drew on peripheral blood mononuclear cells (PBMCs), taken at new diagnosis, from a patient treated with antithyroid drugs. The clonotype was recovered from a man aged 35-49 years with Graves disease. The chain couples TRBV7-2 to TRBJ1-5; weak D call: TRBD1 (6 bases). In DNA form, the CDR3 reads TGTGCCAGCAGCTTACTACAGGGAGGGCAGCCCCAGCATTTT. Translating gives CASSLLQGGQPQHF.